This passage covers 6 T cell receptor beta chains from one sample sequenced in a study of T cell changes during pregnancy in multiple sclerosis. The method was immunoSEQ multiplex PCR; TCRdb's version includes in-frame clones alone and lacks a portion of them. The sample has about 58,000 clones, 75% to 95% seen once. Sequenced material: CD4+ T cells from peripheral blood mononuclear cells, taken after pregnancy. These receptors originate from a female donor in good health, enrolled as a control in a pregnancy study.

The chain combines TRBV14 with TRBJ2-3; 7 nucleotides match TRBD2. The CDR3 spans 13 residues. Per germline, CDR1 SGHDN and CDR2 FVKESK. The junction had 4 bases not matched to a gene; V was cut back by 3 bases and J by 7 bases. The CDR3 DNA reads as TGTGCCAGCAGCCAGGGGGGGAGTCATACGCAGTATTTT. Translated, it gives CASSQGGSHTQYF.

This clone was recorded only once. The rearrangement joins TRBV30 to TRBJ2-7, with no clear D. Germline-derived CDR1 and CDR2 are GTSNPN and SVGIG (reference sequence). V lost 0 bases, J lost 3 bases, and 9 bases lay in between. The CDR3 has 13 residues. The CDR3 DNA reads TGTGCCTGGAGTGTACGTCAGGACTACGAGCAGTACTTC. Its protein product is CAWSVRQDYEQYF. Looking up the rest from reference TRBV30 and TRBJ2-7 gives the full variable domain: SQTIHQWPATLVQPVGSPLSLECTVEGTSNPNLYWYRQAAGRGLQLLFYSVGIGQISSEVPQNLSASRPQDRQFILSSKKLLLSDSGFYLCAWSVRQDYEQYFGPGTRLTVT.

The chain recombines TRBV20-1 with TRBJ1-1, with D perhaps matching TRBD1 (5 bases). Deletions cut 4 bases from V and 8 bases from J, with 11 bases between. This CDR3 region has 11 residues. Germline lookup yields CDR1 DFQATT and CDR2 SNEGSKA (reference sequence). This CDR3 is CSATRQSEAFF. As DNA, the CDR3 is TGCAGTGCTACAAGACAGAGCGAAGCTTTCTTT.

Only one count was recorded for this clone. The chain carries TRBV2 and TRBJ2-3, with D perhaps matching TRBD1 (5 bases). This CDR3 contains 16 residues. V was trimmed by 5 bases and J by 0 bases, leaving 15 bases between them. Germline V gene sequence: CDR1 SNHLY, CDR2 FYNNEI. The CDR3 spells CASSRRDATSTDTQYF. As DNA, the CDR3 is TGTGCCAGCAGTCGCAGGGATGCCACTAGCACAGATACGCAGTATTTT.

The gene calls are TRBV6-4 and TRBJ1-2, with 7 bases lining up with TRBD1. The CDR3 is 16 residues long. J gave up 5 bases and V 0 bases, and 9 bases lay outside the gene matches. In germline, CDR1 is MRHNA, CDR2 SNTAGT. CDR3 sequence: CASSDSGGGVGYGYTF. The DNA of the CDR3 is TGTGCCAGCAGTGACTCTGGAGGGGGCGTTGGATATGGCTACACCTTC.

This clone turned up a few times. This CDR3 is CASRTTGLNYEQYF. CDR3 in DNA: TGTGCCAGCAGGACGACGGGACTAAACTACGAGCAGTACTTC. The chain has TRBV2 and TRBJ2-7, with 7 positions matching TRBD2. Per germline, CDR1 SNHLY and CDR2 FYNNEI. V dropped 6 bases and J dropped 3; count of bases not matched to a gene: 8. The CDR3 extends over 14 amino acids.